This is a list of T cell receptor beta chains from one sample in a study of T cells in Graves' hyperthyroidism and ophthalmopathy. TCRdb recomputed calls from the multiplex PCR reads with MiXCR, one row per CDR3 protein. The sample gives approximately 600,000 distinct CDR3 sequences, around 21% of which show up once; under 35% is in the top ten. The sample comprised blood. These receptors came from a man aged 30-40 years with Graves' ophthalmopathy. Each CDR3 is given with its conserved first and last residue. Each record gives: D gene, clone size, J gene, V gene, CDR3 DNA, CDR3 protein. D genes are given only for firm matches. The size of a clone is reported for some rows only, either as once, few or many, or as a class for expanded clones.

d_call: .; clone_size: .; j_call: TRBJ2-2; v_call: TRBV20-1; cdr3_nt: TGCAGTGCTTACGGGGGTGGCGGGGAGCTGTTTTTT; cdr3_aa: CSAYGGGGELFF
d_call: .; clone_size: many; j_call: TRBJ2-5; v_call: TRBV11-2; cdr3_nt: TGTGCCAGCAGCTTAGGAGGCCTAACGGGAGAGACCCAGTACTTC; cdr3_aa: CASSLGGLTGETQYF
d_call: .; clone_size: many; j_call: TRBJ2-7; v_call: TRBV6-2/TRBV6-3; cdr3_nt: TGTGCCAGCAGTGGCGGGACAGGTGCACTAGCGGATACCTACGAGCAGTACTTC; cdr3_aa: CASSGGTGALADTYEQYF
d_call: .; clone_size: .; j_call: TRBJ2-5; v_call: TRBV28; cdr3_nt: TGTGCCAGCAGTGTAGGACAGATAGAGACCCAGTACTTC; cdr3_aa: CASSVGQIETQYF
d_call: .; clone_size: .; j_call: TRBJ2-5; v_call: TRBV4-3; cdr3_nt: TGCGCCAGCAGCCCTAATCTGAGCTGGGGGGAGACCCAGTACTTC; cdr3_aa: CASSPNLSWGETQYF
d_call: TRBD2; clone_size: .; j_call: TRBJ2-7; v_call: TRBV2; cdr3_nt: TGTGCCAGCAGTTCGGGACTAGAGAACGACGAGCAGTACTTC; cdr3_aa: CASSSGLENDEQYF
d_call: .; clone_size: .; j_call: TRBJ2-1; v_call: TRBV28; cdr3_nt: TGTGCCAGCAGTTTAAGGTTCCGACCTATTCCGAGCGAGCAGTTCTTC; cdr3_aa: CASSLRFRPIPSEQFF
d_call: TRBD1; clone_size: .; j_call: TRBJ2-2; v_call: TRBV9; cdr3_nt: TGTGCCAGCAGCGCCTTTAGGACAGGGGCCTTCAACACCGGGGAGCTGTTTTTT; cdr3_aa: CASSAFRTGAFNTGELFF
d_call: .; clone_size: many; j_call: TRBJ1-1; v_call: TRBV18; cdr3_nt: TGTGCCAGCTCACCACAAGAACAGTTGAACACTGAAGCTTTCTTT; cdr3_aa: CASSPQEQLNTEAFF
d_call: TRBD2; clone_size: .; j_call: TRBJ2-3; v_call: TRBV29-1; cdr3_nt: TGCAGCGTTGTTGTAGCGGGAGGGCCCGGAACGCAGTATTTT; cdr3_aa: CSVVVAGGPGTQYF
d_call: TRBD1; clone_size: many; j_call: TRBJ2-7; v_call: TRBV10-3; cdr3_nt: TGTGCCATCAGTGAGTCGCCCGGGACAGGGGACGAGCAGTACTTC; cdr3_aa: CAISESPGTGDEQYF
d_call: TRBD1; clone_size: .; j_call: TRBJ1-6; v_call: TRBV6-2/TRBV6-3; cdr3_nt: TGTGCCAGCAGTTACTGGGGGACAGGGGAGGATTCACCCCTCCACTTT; cdr3_aa: CASSYWGTGEDSPLHF
d_call: .; clone_size: .; j_call: TRBJ2-2; v_call: TRBV11-2; cdr3_nt: TGTGCCAGCAGCGTCCGGGGGACAGTTCCCGGGGAGCTGTTTTTT; cdr3_aa: CASSVRGTVPGELFF
d_call: .; clone_size: many; j_call: TRBJ1-1; v_call: TRBV28; cdr3_nt: TGTGCCAGCAGGTTTTTGGACCACCCCGCTTTCTTT; cdr3_aa: CASRFLDHPAFF
d_call: .; clone_size: few; j_call: TRBJ2-3; v_call: TRBV20-1; cdr3_nt: TGCAGTGCTAGCTCCGGGACCAGCACAGATACGCAGTATTTT; cdr3_aa: CSASSGTSTDTQYF
d_call: .; clone_size: many; j_call: TRBJ1-1; v_call: TRBV2; cdr3_nt: TGTGCCAGCAGTGAAGCGCTTCGGACGGGCGCTTTCTTT; cdr3_aa: CASSEALRTGAFF
d_call: .; clone_size: .; j_call: TRBJ1-5; v_call: TRBV10-3; cdr3_nt: TGTGCCATCAGTGAGCGGGGCCCCAATCAGCCCCAGCATTTT; cdr3_aa: CAISERGPNQPQHF
d_call: TRBD2; clone_size: .; j_call: TRBJ2-3; v_call: TRBV14; cdr3_nt: TGTGCCAGCAGCCAAGAAGTGGGCGTCAGCGGGAGCTTCACAGATACGCAGTATTTT; cdr3_aa: CASSQEVGVSGSFTDTQYF
d_call: .; clone_size: many; j_call: TRBJ1-4; v_call: TRBV12-3/TRBV12-4; cdr3_nt: TGTGCCAGCAGTTTAGGGTTGGACTGGCTTCGTGAAAAACTGTTTTTT; cdr3_aa: CASSLGLDWLREKLFF
d_call: .; clone_size: .; j_call: TRBJ2-5; v_call: TRBV12-3/TRBV12-4; cdr3_nt: TGTGCCAGCAGTTTAGGAGGACCTAGGACCCAGTACTTC; cdr3_aa: CASSLGGPRTQYF
d_call: TRBD2; clone_size: .; j_call: TRBJ2-1; v_call: TRBV6-1; cdr3_nt: TGTGCCGTGCTTGAACTAGCGGGAGGGGACAATGAGCAGTTCTTC; cdr3_aa: CAVLELAGGDNEQFF
d_call: .; clone_size: .; j_call: TRBJ2-1; v_call: TRBV13; cdr3_nt: TGTGCCAGCAGCGTAGGGGGCGGGAGAACAAATGAGCAGTTCTTC; cdr3_aa: CASSVGGGRTNEQFF
d_call: .; clone_size: .; j_call: TRBJ1-6; v_call: TRBV7-9; cdr3_nt: TGTGCCAGCAGCTCCCTCGGTTATAATTCACCCCTCCACTTT; cdr3_aa: CASSSLGYNSPLHF
d_call: .; clone_size: .; j_call: TRBJ2-1; v_call: TRBV10-3; cdr3_nt: TGTGCCATCAGTGACTTCGCGACCCCCAGCTCCTACAATGAGCAGTTCTTC; cdr3_aa: CAISDFATPSSYNEQFF
d_call: .; clone_size: few; j_call: TRBJ2-7; v_call: TRBV4-1; cdr3_nt: TGCGCCAGCAGCCAACTGACCGGAGGGGAGCAGTACTTC; cdr3_aa: CASSQLTGGEQYF
d_call: TRBD1; clone_size: .; j_call: TRBJ2-6; v_call: TRBV28; cdr3_nt: TGTGCCAGCAGTTCGGGACAGGGGGCGCCTGGGGCCAACGTCCTGACTTTC; cdr3_aa: CASSSGQGAPGANVLTF
d_call: .; clone_size: few; j_call: TRBJ2-2; v_call: TRBV12-3/TRBV12-4; cdr3_nt: TGTGCCAGTTCAACAGTGAACACCGGGGAGCTGTTTTTT; cdr3_aa: CASSTVNTGELFF
d_call: .; clone_size: many; j_call: TRBJ2-7; v_call: TRBV20-1; cdr3_nt: TGCAGTGCTAGAGTACAGCTAAACTCCTACGAGCAGTACTTC; cdr3_aa: CSARVQLNSYEQYF
d_call: .; clone_size: .; j_call: TRBJ2-7; v_call: TRBV28; cdr3_nt: TGTGCCAGCAGTCCGATCCTAGGGCAGGTTCAGGTCGAGCAGTACTTC; cdr3_aa: CASSPILGQVQVEQYF
d_call: .; clone_size: many; j_call: TRBJ2-5; v_call: TRBV12-3/TRBV12-4; cdr3_nt: TGTGCCAGCAGTTTGCGGGGGCGGTCAGAGACCCAGTACTTC; cdr3_aa: CASSLRGRSETQYF
d_call: .; clone_size: many; j_call: TRBJ1-2; v_call: TRBV29-1; cdr3_nt: TGCAGCGTTGAAGGGGGCGCTGACTATGGCTACACCTTC; cdr3_aa: CSVEGGADYGYTF
d_call: .; clone_size: few; j_call: TRBJ1-1; v_call: TRBV19; cdr3_nt: TGTGCCAGTAGTCACGGGCTAAACACTGAAGCTTTCTTT; cdr3_aa: CASSHGLNTEAFF
d_call: .; clone_size: many; j_call: TRBJ1-1; v_call: TRBV15; cdr3_nt: TGTGCCACCAGCAGTCCGACTGAAGCTTTCTTT; cdr3_aa: CATSSPTEAFF
d_call: .; clone_size: .; j_call: TRBJ2-3; v_call: TRBV5-4; cdr3_nt: TGTGCCAGCAGCTTCCCGGAGTTAGCGGAAATTAGCACAGATACGCAGTATTTT; cdr3_aa: CASSFPELAEISTDTQYF
d_call: TRBD2; clone_size: few; j_call: TRBJ2-4; v_call: TRBV5-1; cdr3_nt: TGCGCCAGCAGCTTGTACCTGGTTCGGACTAGCGTACCCCTAGCCAAAAACATTCAGTACTTC; cdr3_aa: CASSLYLVRTSVPLAKNIQYF
d_call: .; clone_size: many; j_call: TRBJ2-7; v_call: TRBV20-1; cdr3_nt: TGCAGTGCTAGAGGGGGGGCATACGAGCAGTACTTC; cdr3_aa: CSARGGAYEQYF
d_call: .; clone_size: many; j_call: TRBJ2-3; v_call: TRBV7-8; cdr3_nt: TGTGCCAGCAGCTTAGGGGGGACGCCAACAGATACGCAGTATTTT; cdr3_aa: CASSLGGTPTDTQYF
d_call: TRBD2; clone_size: many; j_call: TRBJ2-3; v_call: TRBV12-3/TRBV12-4; cdr3_nt: TGTGCCAGCAGTTTCCGGGGACTAGCGGGAGCCTTTGGTAGCACAGATACGCAGTATTTT; cdr3_aa: CASSFRGLAGAFGSTDTQYF
d_call: .; clone_size: .; j_call: TRBJ1-4; v_call: TRBV5-1; cdr3_nt: TGCGCCAGCAGCCAGCAGGGGATTTCTAATGAAAAACTGTTTTTT; cdr3_aa: CASSQQGISNEKLFF
d_call: .; clone_size: few; j_call: TRBJ2-1; v_call: TRBV7-9; cdr3_nt: TGTGCCAGCAGCAAAGCGGATTACTCCTACAATGAGCAGTTCTTC; cdr3_aa: CASSKADYSYNEQFF
d_call: TRBD1; clone_size: .; j_call: TRBJ2-7; v_call: TRBV28; cdr3_nt: TGTGCCACCGACAGGGGGGGTAGCTCCTACGAGCAGTACTTC; cdr3_aa: CATDRGGSSYEQYF
d_call: TRBD2; clone_size: .; j_call: TRBJ2-3; v_call: TRBV29-1; cdr3_nt: TGCAGCGGCCGGCGGGGGGGGAACACAGATACGCAGTATTTT; cdr3_aa: CSGRRGGNTDTQYF
d_call: .; clone_size: few; j_call: TRBJ2-7; v_call: TRBV30; cdr3_nt: TGTGCCTGGAGTGTACAGTATCGGGTGGTGGCCTACGAGCAGTACTTC; cdr3_aa: CAWSVQYRVVAYEQYF
d_call: .; clone_size: .; j_call: TRBJ1-1; v_call: TRBV5-6; cdr3_nt: TGTGCCAGCTGCCGCGGACAGACGAACACTGAAGCTTTCTTT; cdr3_aa: CASCRGQTNTEAFF
d_call: .; clone_size: .; j_call: TRBJ1-2; v_call: TRBV12-3/TRBV12-4; cdr3_nt: TGTGCCAGCAGCCAGGAGACGGATTTCTATGACTACACCTTC; cdr3_aa: CASSQETDFYDYTF
d_call: TRBD1; clone_size: few; j_call: TRBJ2-1; v_call: TRBV4-1; cdr3_nt: TGCGCCAGCAGCCCAGAATCCTCCGGGACAGGGTTCTACAATGAGCAGTTCTTC; cdr3_aa: CASSPESSGTGFYNEQFF
d_call: TRBD1; clone_size: .; j_call: TRBJ2-5; v_call: TRBV4-1; cdr3_nt: TGCGCCAGCAGCCTGTACGCGGACAGGCAGGAGACCCAGTACTTC; cdr3_aa: CASSLYADRQETQYF
d_call: TRBD1; clone_size: .; j_call: TRBJ2-7; v_call: TRBV28; cdr3_nt: TGTGCCAGCAGTGCCTACGGACAGGGGGGCTACGAGCAGTACTTC; cdr3_aa: CASSAYGQGGYEQYF
d_call: TRBD2; clone_size: .; j_call: TRBJ2-1; v_call: TRBV20-1; cdr3_nt: TGCAGTGCTTTTCCCGGGACTAGCCAGTTCTTC; cdr3_aa: CSAFPGTSQFF